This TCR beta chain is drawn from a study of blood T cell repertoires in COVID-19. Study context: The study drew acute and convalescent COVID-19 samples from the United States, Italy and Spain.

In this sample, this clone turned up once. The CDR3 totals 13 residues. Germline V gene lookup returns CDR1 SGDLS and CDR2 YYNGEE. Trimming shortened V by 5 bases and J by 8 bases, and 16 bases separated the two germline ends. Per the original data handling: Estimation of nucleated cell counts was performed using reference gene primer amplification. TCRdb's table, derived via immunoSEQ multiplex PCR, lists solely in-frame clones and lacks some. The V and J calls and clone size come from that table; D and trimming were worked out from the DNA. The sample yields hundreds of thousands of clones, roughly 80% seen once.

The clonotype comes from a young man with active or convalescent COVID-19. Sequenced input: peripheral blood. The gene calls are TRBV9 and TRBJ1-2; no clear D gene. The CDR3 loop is CASRADGPSGYTF. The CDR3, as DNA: TGTGCCAGCAGAGCGGACGGACCGAGCGGCTACACCTTC. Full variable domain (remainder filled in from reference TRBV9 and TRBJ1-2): DSGVTQTPKHLITATGQRVTLRCSPRSGDLSVYWYQQSLDQGLQFLIQYYNGEERAKGNILERFSAQQFPDLHSELNLSSLELGDSALYFCASRADGPSGYTFGSGTRLTVV.